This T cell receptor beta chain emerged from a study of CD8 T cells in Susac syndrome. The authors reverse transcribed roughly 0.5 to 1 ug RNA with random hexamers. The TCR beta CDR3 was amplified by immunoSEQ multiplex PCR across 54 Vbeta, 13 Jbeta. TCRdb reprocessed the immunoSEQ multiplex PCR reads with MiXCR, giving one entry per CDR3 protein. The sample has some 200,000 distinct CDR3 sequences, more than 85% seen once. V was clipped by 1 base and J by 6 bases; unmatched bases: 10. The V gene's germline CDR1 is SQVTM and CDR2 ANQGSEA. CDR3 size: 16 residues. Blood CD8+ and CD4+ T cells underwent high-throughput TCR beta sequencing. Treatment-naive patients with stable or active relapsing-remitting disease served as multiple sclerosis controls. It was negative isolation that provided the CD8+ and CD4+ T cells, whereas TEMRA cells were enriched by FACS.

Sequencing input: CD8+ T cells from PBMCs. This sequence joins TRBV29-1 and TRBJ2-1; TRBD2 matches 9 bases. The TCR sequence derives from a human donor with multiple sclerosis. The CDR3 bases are TGCAGCGTTGAAGCTCCATTGGCGGGGGGGGCCAATGAGCAGTTCTTC. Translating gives CSVEAPLAGGANEQFF.